This T cell receptor (beta chain) was recovered during a study of Ad26.COV2.S vaccination and SARS-CoV-2 variants. This CDR3 region has 18 residues. Trimming cost V 6 bases and J 3 bases; bases outside gene matches: 13. In germline, CDR1 is SGHVS, CDR2 FNYEAQ. On this clone: What it binds is unknown.

Treatment meaning: over 15 received Ad26.COV2.S at low or high dose, single or two shots; roughly five received placebo; per-sample allocation not given. All samples were drawn on day 63, counting from the first vaccine or placebo injection. Within Boston, the person who donated was an adult of 18-55 years. What was given as vaccine was an Ad26 vector encoding Wuhan-strain SARS-CoV-2 spike. Clones were read by immunoSEQ multiplex PCR, and TCRdb kept only the in-frame ones, dropping some. The sample has hundreds of thousands of clones, 70% to 90% seen once; the top ten hold 3.3%. Study findings and constraints: Vaccinees and placebo recipients showed similar non-spike TCR breadth.

The TCR originated in a person between 18 and 65 years old who received the Ad26.COV2.S COVID-19 vaccine or a placebo. The chain combines TRBV7-6 with TRBJ2-3, with 12 bases fitting TRBD2. The sequences come from peripheral blood, collected in a trial of Ad26.COV2.S vaccine versus placebo. CDR3 sequence (DNA): TGTGCCAGCAGGCGACTAGCGGGAGTAAAAATTGGGACAGATACGCAGTATTTT. Translating it yields CASRRLAGVKIGTDTQYF.